This T cell receptor (beta chain) was obtained from a study of identical twins. TCRdb passed the 5' RACE reads through MiXCR, listing each CDR3 protein once. Among roughly 1.6 million distinct CDR3 sequences listed, roughly 35% were seen once. Germline values: CDR1 DFQATT, CDR2 SNEGSKA (reference sequence). The CDR3 length is 14 residues. Trimming cost V 6 bases and J 5 bases; bases outside gene matches: 7. The chain combines TRBV20-1 with TRBJ1-2; 12 bases align to TRBD1. The specimen sequenced was cord blood. The TCR comes from a newborn girl in good health. CDR3 in amino acids: CSADGTGGAYGYTF. DNA of the CDR3: TGCAGTGCGGACGGGACAGGGGGCGCGTATGGCTACACCTTC.